This T cell receptor (beta chain) was obtained from a study of early T cells in non-severe SARS-CoV-2 infection. In the study overall: The sequenced material was bulk RNA from unsorted whole blood, and its chains were unpaired. Overall study findings and caveats: Database matching using VDJdb favored anti-spike CD8 responses, with private and CD4 specificities left missing.

cDNA molecules, individually, were tagged with unique molecular identifiers. One entry per CDR3 protein results from TCRdb running MiXCR on the 5' RACE reads. The sample includes about 100,000 distinct CDR3 sequences, around 14% of them seen just once. Germline CDR1 is SGHTA and CDR2 is FQGNSA. This CDR3 contains 20 residues. Trimming cost V 5 bases and J 7 bases; bases outside gene matches: 24. In this sample, this clonotype turned up a few times. Its specificity is not known. This rearrangement joins TRBV7-2 to TRBJ2-1; 9 bases map to TRBD2. Sequences were obtained from whole blood. This clonotype was sampled from an adult who was a healthcare worker with PCR-confirmed SARS-CoV-2 infection or an uninfected control (not recorded which). The CDR3, as DNA: TGTGCCAGCAGCCGAGACCGACAGGGATCAAGCGGGGGGCCTCGTAATGAGCAGTTCTTC. It is translated as CASSRDRQGSSGGPRNEQFF.